This T cell receptor beta chain was observed in a study of blood T cells in healthy people across ages. The wider study: There was about one barcoded beta molecule captured by template switching per two T cells. Study-level points and caveats: For the donors, CMV status was unknown and possibly confounded expanded clonotype changes.

For the second PCR, which ran for roughly 6 to 11 cycles, a sample-barcoded 5' primer and a J-beta primer mix were used. Each cDNA molecule received a tag from a template-switch adaptor that had 12 random nucleotides. In TCRdb, the 5' RACE reads were re-called with MiXCR into one record per CDR3 protein. The table records approximately 600,000 distinct CDR3 sequences, approximately 50% of them present only once. With respect to this clonotype: Its specificity is unknown. The junction and the germline gene differ at one end; a read error may be behind it.

The V gene's germline CDR1 is MNHEY and CDR2 SMNVEV (reference sequence). This CDR3 has 14 residues. This clonotype was sampled from a man aged 55-75 years in good health. The source material was blood. The rearrangement uses TRBV27 and TRBJ2-6, with a weak D call TRBD1 (5 bases). Here the CDR3 DNA reads TGTGCCCCGCCAGAGAGCTCTGGGGCTAACGTCCTGACTTTC. Residues: CAPPESSGANVLTF.